These 23 T cell receptor beta chains share one sample of origin, sequenced in a study of post-analysis software for immune sequencing data. Study-wide results and caveats: A handful of TRBV segments occurring more often in patients than controls included TRBV5-6, TRBV5-1 and TRBV20-1.

Unique molecular identifiers were present in the TCR beta cDNA libraries. Using its own MiXCR run on the PCR reads, TCRdb lists one record per CDR3 protein. The table shows hundreds of thousands of distinct CDR3 sequences, with approximately 37% occurring only once. Antigens of these TCRs are unknown. Source material: blood. These receptors all stem from a girl aged 2 to 9 with multiple sclerosis.

Only a few counts were recorded for this clonotype. The rearrangement uses TRBV7-2 and TRBJ1-2, with 7 bases that match TRBD1. The CDR3 runs 14 residues. V trimming: 5 bases; J trimming: 7 bases; junction bases outside the gene matches: 10. Germline lookup yields CDR1 SGHTA and CDR2 FQGNSA. The CDR3 is CASSLQGVLGGYTF. The CDR3 DNA reads as TGTGCCAGCAGCCTCCAGGGGGTCCTGGGTGGCTACACCTTC.

This clonotype has just a few counts. The chain combines TRBV4-1 with TRBJ1-6, with D possibly TRBD1 on 5 matching bases. V lost 3 bases and J 9 bases, leaving 21 bases between the germline ends. This CDR3 has 17 residues. The germline V gene encodes CDR1 MGHRA and CDR2 YSYEKL. The CDR3 region has the DNA TGCGCCAGCAGCCATCACCACCCGGGGCAGGTTGGTTCACCCCTCCACTTT. Translated: CASSHHHPGQVGSPLHF.

V and J are TRBV20-1 and TRBJ1-2; D is perhaps TRBD1 (6 bases). CDR3 length: 13 residues. V lost 2 bases and J lost 8, with 15 bases in between. The V gene's germline CDR1 is DFQATT and CDR2 SNEGSKA (reference sequence). Here the CDR3 reads CSARHRASWGYTF. CDR3 DNA sequence: TGCAGTGCTAGACACAGGGCTTCCTGGGGCTACACCTTC.

This chain uses TRBV10-3 with TRBJ2-5, with a tentative D call TRBD1 (6 bases). Germline V lookup: CDR1 ENHRY, CDR2 SYGVKD. The CDR3 runs 14 residues. Trimming took 2 bases from V and 5 from J, leaving 12 bases between them. The CDR3 here is CAISEKTGLETQYF. CDR3 nucleotides: TGTGCCATCAGTGAGAAAACAGGGTTGGAGACCCAGTACTTC.

The J gene is TRBJ2-5, the V gene TRBV7-8, with D perhaps matching TRBD1 or TRBD2 (5 bases each). Germline V CDR1 and CDR2: SGHVS, FQNEAQ. CDR3 size: 15 residues. V was shortened by 5 bases and J by 4 bases, with 17 bases between the two germline ends. DNA for the CDR3: TGTGCCAGCAGCCCCAATGGGGGATTCAGAGAGACCCAGTACTTC. It encodes CASSPNGGFRETQYF.

This clonotype appeared a few times. CDR3 DNA sequence: TGCGCCAGCAGCTCGGCACAGGGGCAAGAGACCCAGTACTTC. This sequence encodes CASSSAQGQETQYF. The chain carries TRBV5-1 and TRBJ2-5; 7 positions match TRBD1. The junction had 4 bases not matched to a gene; V was cut back by 3 bases and J by 2 bases. The germline CDR1 and CDR2 sequences are SGHRS and YFSETQ. This CDR3 contains 14 residues.

J is TRBJ1-1 and V is TRBV18; D is possibly TRBD1 (5 bases). In germline, CDR1 is KGHSH, CDR2 LQKENI. V lost 2 bases and J lost 7, with 8 bases in between. CDR3 length: 12 residues. The CDR3 loop is CASSPRGDEAFF. CDR3 DNA: TGTGCCAGCTCACCAAGGGGTGATGAAGCTTTCTTT.

V gene TRBV4-2 combines with J gene TRBJ2-3; 9 bases fit TRBD2. Germline CDR1 reads LGHNA; CDR2 reads YNFKEQ. CDR3 size: 15 residues. V trimming: 3 bases; J trimming: 5 bases; junction bases outside the gene matches: 6. The CDR3 region has the DNA TGTGCCAGCAGCCAGGGACTAGCCGCAGAAGATACGCAGTATTTT. It codes for CASSQGLAAEDTQYF.

The gene calls are TRBV3-1 and TRBJ1-5; D unclear. The CDR3 covers 15 residues. Trimming left V 1 base short and J 1 base short, with 8 bases between. The germline CDR1 and CDR2 sequences are LGHDT and YNNKEL (reference sequence). CDR3 protein: CASSQGPGSNQPQHF. Written as DNA, the CDR3 is TGTGCCAGCAGCCAAGGTCCGGGAAGCAATCAGCCCCAGCATTTT.

The table lists this clonotype with a count of one. The chain has TRBV25-1 and TRBJ2-5, with D maybe TRBD1 (7 bases). In germline, CDR1 is MGHDK, CDR2 SYGVNS. V was shortened by 3 bases and J by 2 bases, with 10 bases between the two germline ends. This CDR3 comprises 14 residues. The CDR3, as DNA: TGTGCCAGCAGTGAGGCGGGACAGCAAGAGACCCAGTACTTC. It is translated as CASSEAGQQETQYF.

The J gene is TRBJ2-7, the V gene TRBV10-3; perhaps TRBD1 as D (6 bases). V gave up 4 bases and J gave up 1 base, with 8 bases separating them. The germline V gene encodes CDR1 ENHRY and CDR2 SYGVKD. The CDR3 totals 13 residues. The CDR3 protein is CAISATGSYEQYF. The CDR3 DNA reads as TGTGCCATCAGTGCCACAGGGTCCTACGAGCAGTACTTC.

V gene TRBV2 combines with J gene TRBJ1-4, with unresolved D. V lost 7 bases and J lost 8, with 17 bases in between. The CDR3 totals 14 residues. The V gene's germline CDR1 is SNHLY and CDR2 FYNNEI. CDR3 in amino acids: CASNKGLRAEKLFF. CDR3 bases: TGTGCCAGCAATAAGGGATTGAGGGCGGAAAAACTGTTTTTT.

The chain employs TRBV10-3 and TRBJ2-5; no clear D gene. Looked up from germline, CDR1 is ENHRY and CDR2 is SYGVKD. The CDR3 consists of 14 residues. V lost 4 bases and J 6 bases, leaving 15 bases between the germline ends. CDR3 in DNA: TGTGCCATCAGTGGTTTGAAGGAAGTGAAGACCCAGTACTTC. Amino acid sequence: CAISGLKEVKTQYF.

Here the CDR3 reads CASSLGGGRRNTEAFF. The CDR3 DNA is TGTGCCAGCAGCTTAGGTGGGGGGCGCAGGAACACTGAAGCTTTCTTT. The rearrangement uses TRBV7-9 and TRBJ1-1; a possible D gene is TRBD1 (6 bases). V was shortened by 1 base and J by 1 base, with 13 bases between the two germline ends. The CDR3 contains 16 residues. The V gene's germline CDR1 is SEHNR and CDR2 FQNEAQ (reference sequence).

The chain recombines TRBV4-1 with TRBJ2-5; D possibly corresponds to TRBD1 (7 bases). The CDR3 extends over 15 amino acids. The V end was cut by 3 bases, the J end by 11 bases, with 22 bases between. Germline V gene sequence: CDR1 MGHRA, CDR2 YSYEKL. As DNA, the CDR3 is TGCGCCAGCAGCCAGCTCAGACAGGGACTCAGGGAGCAGTACTTC. As protein: CASSQLRQGLREQYF.

A few counts support this clonotype. The CDR3 nucleotides read TGCAGCGTCACCTTAGCGGGGGGTAGTTCCTACGAGCAGTACTTC. Protein product: CSVTLAGGSSYEQYF. The chain has TRBV29-1 and TRBJ2-7, with 10 bases fitting TRBD2. CDR1 and CDR2 (germline): SQVTM, ANQGSEA. CDR3 size: 15 residues. V was clipped by 6 bases and J by 1 base; unmatched bases: 9.

Only a few counts were recorded for this clonotype. The chain couples TRBV25-1 to TRBJ1-2; D perhaps matches TRBD1 (6 bases). Trimming cost V 6 bases and J 4 bases, with 9 bases left between them. Germline V lookup: CDR1 MGHDK, CDR2 SYGVNS. The CDR3 is 12 residues long. The DNA for the CDR3 is TGTGCCAGCAGCGGGGGCGCCTATGGCTACACCTTC. Protein product: CASSGGAYGYTF.

CDR3 region: CASSDGLAGARDTQYF. The DNA of the CDR3 is TGTGCCAGCAGTGATGGACTAGCGGGAGCTCGGGATACGCAGTATTTT. The chain combines TRBV6-1 with TRBJ2-3; 13 nucleotides agree with TRBD2. Per germline, CDR1 MNHNS and CDR2 SASEGT. This CDR3 contains 16 residues. Losses at the gene ends were 3 bases for V and 6 bases for J; bases not matched to a gene: 6.

This clonotype was picked up many times. This sequence joins TRBV5-1 and TRBJ2-7; TRBD1 might be the D (5 bases). V lost 0 bases to trimming and J lost 1 base, with 5 bases between them. The CDR3 is made up of 13 amino acids. Per the germline V gene, CDR1 is SGHRS and CDR2 is YFSETQ. Here the CDR3 reads CASSLDRSYEQYF. CDR3 nucleotide sequence: TGCGCCAGCAGCTTGGACAGGTCCTACGAGCAGTACTTC.

The chain combines TRBV6-1 with TRBJ1-5; D not resolved. Looked up from germline, CDR1 is MNHNS and CDR2 is SASEGT. The V and J ends lost 3 bases and 7 bases respectively, with 10 bases between them. The CDR3 has 13 residues. Here the CDR3 reads CASSDGPGQPQHF. In DNA form, the CDR3 reads TGTGCCAGCAGTGACGGGCCCGGGCAGCCCCAGCATTTT.

This chain joins TRBV28 and TRBJ2-4, with D maybe TRBD1 (7 bases). Germline lookup yields CDR1 MDHEN and CDR2 SYDVKM. Trimming pared 6 bases from V and 0 bases from J, leaving 15 bases between. CDR3 length: 16 residues. CDR3 sequence: CASRSQGGLAKNIQYF. Here the CDR3 DNA reads TGTGCCAGCAGATCCCAGGGGGGACTAGCCAAAAACATTCAGTACTTC.

This clonotype was detected a few times. The V and J genes are TRBV4-1 and TRBJ2-5; 10 nucleotides line up with TRBD2. Losses at the gene ends were 3 bases for V and 4 bases for J; bases not matched to a gene: 8. Germline V gene sequence: CDR1 MGHRA, CDR2 YSYEKL. The CDR3 is made up of 16 amino acids. Written as DNA, the CDR3 is TGCGCCAGCAGCCAGAACCCTAGCGGGGGAGGAGAGACCCAGTACTTC. It encodes CASSQNPSGGGETQYF.

The gene calls are TRBV20-1 and TRBJ2-7; 7 nucleotides match TRBD2. This CDR3 has 13 residues. V was clipped by 3 bases and J by 5 bases; unmatched bases: 7. Germline V CDR1 and CDR2: DFQATT, SNEGSKA (reference sequence). The CDR3 here is CSARWEGSNEQYF. In nucleotides, the CDR3 is TGCAGTGCTAGGTGGGAGGGGAGCAACGAGCAGTACTTC.